This T cell receptor (beta chain) was documented in a study of shared clonotypes between healthy human individuals. Study-level points and caveats: Sharing across four donors was seen in roughly 5% of naive CD4 clonotypes. Clonotype sharing across donors was expected to vary with sequencing depth.

Measured with immunoSEQ multiplex PCR; TCRdb has only the in-frame clones, and not every one. The data hold approximately 340,000 clones, with more than 60% observed a single time. This clone was found a few times. Its antigen remains unidentified. V lost 6 bases, J lost 7 bases, and 16 bases lay in between. Germline CDR1 reads WNHNN; CDR2 reads SYGVQD (reference sequence). The CDR3 covers 14 residues. J is TRBJ2-1 and V is TRBV10-1; TRBD1 or TRBD2 may be the D gene (5 bases each). The TCR comes from a man aged 25-45 years in good health. Sequencing was performed on memory CD4+ T cells sorted from blood. Regarding subset: CD45RA-negative fraction. DNA for the CDR3: TGCGCCAGCAGCCGGGACGCCGGATGGAATGAGCAGTTCTTC. Translation gives CASSRDAGWNEQFF.